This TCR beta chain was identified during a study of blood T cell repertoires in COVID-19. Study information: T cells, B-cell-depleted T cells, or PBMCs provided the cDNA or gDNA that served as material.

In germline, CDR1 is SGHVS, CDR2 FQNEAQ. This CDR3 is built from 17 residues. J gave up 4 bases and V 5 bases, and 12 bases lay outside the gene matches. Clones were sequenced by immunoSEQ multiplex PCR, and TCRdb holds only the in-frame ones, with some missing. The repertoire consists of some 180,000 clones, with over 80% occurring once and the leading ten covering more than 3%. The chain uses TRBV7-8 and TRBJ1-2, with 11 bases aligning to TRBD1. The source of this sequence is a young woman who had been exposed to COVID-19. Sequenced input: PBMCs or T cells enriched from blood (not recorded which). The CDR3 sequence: CASSPSLGTGGIYGYTF. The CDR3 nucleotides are TGTGCCAGCAGCCCTAGCCTTGGGACAGGGGGAATCTATGGCTACACCTTC.